This T cell receptor (beta chain) was captured in a study of cytotoxic CD8 clonotypes in ibrutinib-treated CLL. About the study: The response samples were taken once patients had been treated for a median of around twelve months, range 6 to 36.

The repertoire was sequenced with immunoSEQ multiplex PCR; TCRdb's copy has only in-frame clones and lacks some. The sample carries around 53,000 clones, approximately 50% recorded once. Looked up from germline, CDR1 is SEHNR and CDR2 is FQNEAQ (reference sequence). V shed 3 bases and J shed 1 base, with 13 bases lying between them. The CDR3 spans 16 residues. Overall study results and limits: Samples from sustained-remission and progressing patients were taken at different times. Clonality measured at baseline exceeded age-matched healthy donors, tracking circulating CD8+ T-cell counts. The clonality went up when patients responded to ibrutinib and dropped back toward baseline at progression.

On this clone: Antigen specificity is unknown. This sample includes further DNA sequences coding for the same CDR3.

The chain recombines TRBV7-9 with TRBJ2-1; perhaps TRBD2 as D (6 bases). The clonotype was recovered from a human donor with chronic lymphocytic leukemia. The material sequenced was PBMCs, taken at disease progression, from a patient treated with ibrutinib. In nucleotides, the CDR3 is TGTGCCAGCAGCTTCGGGGGAACTCCTTCCTACAATGAGCAGTTCTTC. Protein sequence: CASSFGGTPSYNEQFF.